Listed below are T cell receptor beta chains from one sample, sequenced in a study of naive CD8 T cells in extremely preterm neonates. Profiled with immunoSEQ multiplex PCR; TCRdb holds only in-frame clones, not every one. The table lists about 5,300 clones, around 97% of them singletons. Sample: naive CD8+ T cells from blood. These receptors all come from a human donor in good health. The CDR3 runs from the conserved cysteine through the conserved F or W. A D gene is named only where the DNA matches it firmly.

J,V,D,DNA,CDR3
TRBJ2-6,TRBV7-9,NA,TGTGCCAGCAGGTTACCGGGACACCGCCAGACTGGGGCCAACGTCCTGACTTTC,CASRLPGHRQTGANVLTF
TRBJ1-2,TRBV15,NA,TGTGCCACCAGCAGAGATAGATCAGGTGCCTTTGGCTACACCTTC,CATSRDRSGAFGYTF
TRBJ2-2,TRBV15,NA,TGTGCCACCAGCGAGGGTTTCGGGCGGGGATCCACCGGGGAGCTGTTTTTT,CATSEGFGRGSTGELFF
TRBJ2-7,TRBV7-9,TRBD1,TGTGCCAGCAGCATACAGGGGGACTACGAGCAGTACTTC,CASSIQGDYEQYF
TRBJ1-4,TRBV6-1,NA,TGTGCCAGCAGTGAAGCGAGTTATCAGCGAAATGAAAAACTGTTTTTT,CASSEASYQRNEKLFF
TRBJ1-1,TRBV6-5,TRBD1,TGTGCCAGCAGTTACGGGACAGCTAACGCTGAAGCTTTCTTT,CASSYGTANAEAFF
TRBJ2-1,TRBV7-6,NA,TGTGCCAGCAGCTTAGAGGTGGGAGTCCCCTACAATGAGCAGTTCTTC,CASSLEVGVPYNEQFF
TRBJ2-3,TRBV11-2,NA,TGTGCCAGCAGCTTAATCGAGACGCAGTATTTT,CASSLIETQYF
TRBJ1-2,TRBV4-1,TRBD1,TGCGCCAGCAGCCAACTGGACAGGGACTATGGCTACACCTTC,CASSQLDRDYGYTF
TRBJ2-7,TRBV28,TRBD2,TGTGCCAGCAGTTTAAATCCGGGACTAGCGGGAGGGTACGAGCAGTACTTC,CASSLNPGLAGGYEQYF
TRBJ2-7,TRBV28,NA,TGTGCCAGCAGTTTCCATCTCGGCGGGGCATCCCCAACGTACGAGCAGTACTTC,CASSFHLGGASPTYEQYF
TRBJ2-1,TRBV9,TRBD1,TGTGCCAGCAGCGTAGCTGGGGGCAGGGGGAATGAGCAGTTCTTC,CASSVAGGRGNEQFF
TRBJ1-1,TRBV5-5,NA,TGTGCCAGCAGCTGGGACATTAACACTGAAGCTTTCTTT,CASSWDINTEAFF
TRBJ2-1,TRBV4-1,TRBD1,TGCGCCAGCAGCCAAGAAGGAGAAGGGGGCCAGCAGTTCTTC,CASSQEGEGGQQFF
TRBJ2-3,TRBV7-3,TRBD2,TGTGCCAGCAGCCTCGATGGGACTAGCGCAGATACGCAGTATTTT,CASSLDGTSADTQYF
TRBJ1-1,TRBV7-2,NA,TGTGCCAGCAGCCCAATTCGCGTCGGCCGGGACACTGAAGCTTTCTTT,CASSPIRVGRDTEAFF
TRBJ1-2,TRBV6-9,TRBD1,TGTGCCAGCAGCCAACAGGGGGCGGTCGGCTACACCTTC,CASSQQGAVGYTF
TRBJ1-1,TRBV5-1,NA,TGCGCCAGCAGCTTGGGGAGCGGCCGTGAAGCTTTCTTT,CASSLGSGREAFF
TRBJ1-3,TRBV6-1,NA,TGTGCCAGCATCGAGGCAGTCTCTGGAAACACCATATATTTT,CASIEAVSGNTIYF
TRBJ2-5,TRBV4-3,NA,TGCGCCAGCAGCCAAGATGTGGCCTCGGGAGAGACCCAGTACTTC,CASSQDVASGETQYF
TRBJ1-1,TRBV4-1,NA,TGCGCCAGCAGCCCAACTCCGGGGGCTGAAGCTTTCTTT,CASSPTPGAEAFF
TRBJ2-3,TRBV19,TRBD1,TGTGCCAGTAGTATATCAGGGGGCGGCCCCGCAGATACGCAGTATTTT,CASSISGGGPADTQYF
TRBJ2-1,TRBV13,TRBD1,TGTGCCAGCAGTTCCGGACAGGGGGGCTATGAGCAGTTCTTC,CASSSGQGGYEQFF
TRBJ2-5,TRBV19,TRBD1,TGTGCCAGTAGGATATCACAGGGGGCGGACCAGTACTTC,CASRISQGADQYF
TRBJ1-2,TRBV5-5,TRBD1,TGTGCCAGCAGCCACGTCCCACCGGGACAGGGGTATGGCTACACCTTC,CASSHVPPGQGYGYTF